The 9 T cell receptor beta chains below come from one sample, sequenced in a study of immune evolution from preneoplasia to lung adenocarcinoma. Profiling relied on immunoSEQ multiplex PCR, and the TCRdb table lists in-frame clones only, not all of them. The profile covers a few thousand clones, with over 65% appearing a single time and over 9% taken by the ten largest. Input material: FFPE lung adenocarcinoma in situ tissue. All receptors derive from a person aged 60-79 years with lung adenocarcinoma.

The V gene is TRBV13, the J gene TRBJ2-7; D unclear. From germline, CDR1 is PRHDT and CDR2 FYEKMQ (reference sequence). CDR3 length: 13 amino acids. The ends were cut back, 4 bases at V and 9 bases at J, with 16 bases in the middle. CDR3 in amino acids: CASSSSPGGLQYF. DNA of the CDR3: TGTGCCAGCAGCTCTTCTCCCGGCGGTCTGCAGTACTTC.

This clone showed up just once. The chain carries TRBV25-1 and TRBJ2-1; 7 bases fit TRBD2. The CDR3 is 16 residues long. From germline, CDR1 is MGHDK and CDR2 SYGVNS. V was clipped by 4 bases and J by 9 bases; unmatched bases: 15. The CDR3 DNA sequence: TGTGCCAGCAGTGCCACGACTAGCCTACCTGGGAGTGAGCAGTTCTTC. Translating it yields CASSATTSLPGSEQFF.

The chain links TRBV7-8 to TRBJ1-1; D is possibly TRBD1 (5 bases). This CDR3 comprises 14 residues. Germline V CDR1 and CDR2: SGHVS, FQNEAQ. Trimming took off 1 base at V and 5 bases at J, with 11 bases between the two ends. The CDR3 region has the DNA TGTGCCAGCAGCTTAGAGGGGATAATGACTGAAGCTTTCTTT. Residues: CASSLEGIMTEAFF.

Only one count was recorded for this clone. A junction end diverges from the germline sequence, so it may reflect a read error. This rearrangement joins TRBV28 to TRBJ1-4, with 7 bases aligning to TRBD1. Germline CDR1 MDHEN, CDR2 SYDVKM. The CDR3 has 13 residues. The CDR3 region has the DNA TGTGCCAGCAGTTTGACCGAGGGGACAGCGGGGGATTTT. This encodes CASSLTEGTAGDF. Full variable domain (outside the CDR3, taken from reference TRBV28 and TRBJ1-4): DVKVTQSSRYLVKRTGEKVFLECVQDMDHENMFWYRQDPGLGLRLIYFSYDVKMKEKGDIPEGYSVSREKKERFSLILESASTNQTSMYLCASSLTEGTAGDFGSGTQLSVL.

The chain carries TRBV7-2 and TRBJ1-6; D is unresolved. CDR1 is SGHTA and CDR2 is FQGNSA in the germline V gene. The CDR3 extends over 13 amino acids. V lost 3 bases to trimming and J lost 6 bases, with 6 bases between them. The DNA for the CDR3 is TGTGCCAGCAGCTTGGACCCTAATTCACCCCTCCACTTT. Translating gives CASSLDPNSPLHF.

The CDR3 sequence: CASSPAGHYNSPLHF. The CDR3 DNA reads TGTGCCAGCAGTCCCGCGGGACATTATAATTCACCCCTCCACTTT. V and J are TRBV27 and TRBJ1-6; weak D call: TRBD1 (6 bases). The CDR3 extends over 15 amino acids. Per germline, CDR1 MNHEY and CDR2 SMNVEV (reference sequence). Trimming removed 5 bases at V and 4 bases at J, with 12 bases between.

The rearrangement uses TRBV9 and TRBJ1-2; D gene unclear. This CDR3 is 13 amino acids long. Germline V gene sequence: CDR1 SGDLS, CDR2 YYNGEE. Trimming took off 4 bases at V and 6 bases at J, with 13 bases between the two ends. The CDR3 reads CASSLWEAHGYTF. DNA of the CDR3: TGTGCCAGCAGCCTGTGGGAGGCCCATGGCTACACCTTC.

The rearrangement joins TRBV9 to TRBJ2-3, with TRBD2 identical over 7 bases. The CDR3 runs to 16 residues. Germline trimming cut 4 bases from V and 0 bases from J; bases unmatched to any gene: 8. Germline V lookup: CDR1 SGDLS, CDR2 YYNGEE. CDR3 protein: CASSFPGGLSTDTQYF. The CDR3 DNA follows: TGTGCCAGCAGCTTCCCGGGGGGACTCAGCACAGATACGCAGTATTTT.

This chain uses TRBV4-2 with TRBJ2-3; TRBD1 or TRBD2 may be the D gene (5 bases each). The CDR3 consists of 17 residues. CDR1 is LGHNA, CDR2 YNFKEQ, per germline. Trimming removed 1 base at V and 0 bases at J, with 14 bases between. CDR3 amino acids: CASSQVSGTHSTDTQYF. The CDR3 nucleotides are TGTGCCAGCAGCCAAGTTTCCGGGACCCATAGCACAGATACGCAGTATTTT.